These T cell receptor beta chains were read from a single sample in a study of metastatic and nonmetastatic thyroid tumors. MiXCR re-clonotyped the PCR reads for TCRdb. The sample has tens of thousands of clones, about 4% seen once. Material for sequencing was blood. The receptors stem from a female donor with papillary thyroid cancer or a benign thyroid nodule (not recorded which). Some clones in this sample may be carry-over from other donors' samples. Each CDR3 is given with its conserved first and last residue. Fields, in order: D gene, J gene, clone size, V gene, CDR3 protein, CDR3 DNA. The D gene is left open where the match is weak. Rows may omit the clone size; those that give it use once, few, many or a size class.

D: TRBD2; J: TRBJ2-3; size: -; V: TRBV20-1; CDR3: CSVGGSSSGRGTDTQYF; DNA: TGCAGTGTCGGCGGATCTTCTAGCGGGAGGGGGACAGATACGCAGTATTTT
D: TRBD2; J: TRBJ2-7; size: many; V: TRBV3-1; CDR3: CASSPGLAGVQQYF; DNA: TGTGCCAGCAGCCCTGGGCTAGCGGGAGTCCAGCAGTACTTC
D: TRBD1; J: TRBJ1-2; size: -; V: TRBV12-3/TRBV12-4; CDR3: CASSFRQGLYCYTF; DNA: TGTGCCAGCAGTTTTCGACAGGGTCTTTATTGCTACACCTTC
D: -; J: TRBJ2-1; size: many; V: TRBV3-1; CDR3: CASSQGLGGAYNEQFF; DNA: TGTGCCAGCAGCCAAGGGTTAGGGGGAGCCTACAATGAGCAGTTCTTC
D: -; J: TRBJ2-7; size: many; V: TRBV28; CDR3: CASSPSVPSDEQYF; DNA: TGTGCCAGCAGTCCTAGCGTACCGAGCGACGAGCAGTACTTC
D: -; J: TRBJ2-1; size: few; V: TRBV18; CDR3: CASSRAGEDEQFF; DNA: TGTGCCAGCTCAAGAGCAGGGGAGGATGAGCAGTTCTTC
D: TRBD2; J: TRBJ2-3; size: many; V: TRBV5-1; CDR3: CASSPSGSSDTQYF; DNA: TGCGCCAGCAGCCCTAGCGGGAGTTCTGATACGCAGTATTTT
D: TRBD2; J: TRBJ2-7; size: many; V: TRBV5-1; CDR3: CASRGRGESVEQYF; DNA: TGCGCCAGCAGGGGGAGGGGAGAATCAGTCGAGCAGTACTTC
D: TRBD1; J: TRBJ2-7; size: many; V: TRBV9; CDR3: CASSAGQGYTYEQYF; DNA: TGTGCCAGCAGCGCGGGACAGGGATATACCTACGAGCAGTACTTC
D: TRBD2; J: TRBJ2-5; size: many; V: TRBV2; CDR3: CASPRSSGRAAATQYF; DNA: TGTGCCAGCCCCAGGTCTAGCGGGAGGGCCGCGGCGACCCAGTACTTC
D: -; J: TRBJ1-5; size: few; V: TRBV6-2/TRBV6-3; CDR3: CASSNVTDYSNQPQHF; DNA: TGTGCCAGCAGTAACGTGACAGATTATAGCAATCAGCCCCAGCATTTT
D: TRBD2; J: TRBJ2-7; size: few; V: TRBV12-3/TRBV12-4; CDR3: CASRSGTRPLYEQYF; DNA: TGTGCCAGCAGGTCCGGGACTAGGCCCCTCTACGAGCAGTACTTC
D: TRBD1; J: TRBJ2-4; size: many; V: TRBV6-1; CDR3: CASSDLGTGGNIQYF; DNA: TGTGCCAGCAGTGACCTTGGGACAGGGGGGAACATTCAGTACTTC
D: TRBD1; J: TRBJ2-6; size: many; V: TRBV3-1; CDR3: CASSPTGQPASWANVLTF; DNA: TGTGCCAGCAGCCCCACGGGACAGCCGGCCTCCTGGGCCAACGTCCTGACTTTC
D: -; J: TRBJ2-7; size: -; V: TRBV7-3; CDR3: CVSSLTGVNYEQYF; DNA: TGTGTCAGCAGCTTAACGGGTGTTAACTACGAGCAGTACTTC
D: -; J: TRBJ2-1; size: many; V: TRBV20-1; CDR3: CSARGLRSSYNEQFF; DNA: TGCAGTGCTAGGGGTTTGAGGAGCTCCTACAATGAGCAGTTCTTC
D: TRBD2; J: TRBJ2-1; size: many; V: TRBV6-1; CDR3: CASSGGLVVYNEQFF; DNA: TGTGCCAGCAGTGGGGGACTAGTAGTTTACAATGAGCAGTTCTTC
D: TRBD1; J: TRBJ2-1; size: many; V: TRBV5-6; CDR3: CASSLGQGAYNEQFF; DNA: TGTGCCAGCAGCTTGGGACAGGGAGCCTACAATGAGCAGTTCTTC
D: -; J: TRBJ2-7; size: many; V: TRBV3-1; CDR3: CASSHADLYEQYF; DNA: TGTGCCAGCAGCCATGCGGACCTCTACGAGCAGTACTTC
D: TRBD1; J: TRBJ1-2; size: few; V: TRBV20-1; CDR3: CSADSGQGVYGYTF; DNA: TGCAGTGCCGATTCGGGACAGGGTGTATATGGCTACACCTTC
D: TRBD2; J: TRBJ2-3; size: -; V: TRBV11-3; CDR3: CASSASGIFGTDTQYF; DNA: TGTGCCAGCAGCGCTAGCGGGATCTTCGGCACAGATACGCAGTATTTT